The 8 T cell receptor beta chains reported below all come from one sample, sequenced in a study of cytomegalovirus exposure and HLA in healthy donors. Both 60 Vbeta primers and 13 Jbeta primers went into the PCR. Profiling relied on immunoSEQ multiplex PCR, and the TCRdb table lists in-frame clones only, not all of them. The table has under 75,000 clones, 86% seen once. Sequences were obtained from PBMCs. The receptors were sampled from a woman aged 30 to 39 in good health and CMV-seronegative.

The rearrangement uses TRBV5-1 and TRBJ2-5, with D possibly TRBD1 on 6 matching bases. With 0 bases removed from V and 5 bases from J, the gap between germline ends came to 8 bases. This CDR3 contains 13 residues. Germline values: CDR1 SGHRS, CDR2 YFSETQ. CDR3 loop: CASSLGQGETQYF. CDR3 nucleotides: TGCGCCAGCAGCTTGGGGCAGGGGGAGACCCAGTACTTC. The full variable domain, completed using reference TRBV5-1 and TRBJ2-5, is KAGVTQTPRYLIKTRGQQVTLSCSPISGHRSVSWYQQTPGQGLQFLFEYFSETQRNKGNFPGRFSGRQFSNSRSEMNVSTLELGDSALYLCASSLGQGETQYFGPGTRLLVL.

The rearrangement uses TRBV6-4 and TRBJ2-1, with 12 bases lining up with TRBD2. The CDR3 is made up of 15 amino acids. The germline V gene has CDR1 MRHNA and CDR2 SNTAGT. J lost 4 bases, V lost 4 bases, and 2 bases had no gene match. The CDR3 nucleotides are TGTGCCAGCAGTGCGACTAGCGGGGGATACAATGAGCAGTTCTTC. This gives the protein CASSATSGGYNEQFF.

The chain is built from TRBV7-2 and TRBJ2-2; D uncertain. Looked up from germline, CDR1 is SGHTA and CDR2 is FQGNSA. This CDR3 is built from 13 residues. Trimming cost V 2 bases and J 1 base, with 2 bases left between them. CDR3: CASSLRNTGELFF. The CDR3 DNA reads TGTGCCAGCAGCTTACGGAACACCGGGGAGCTGTTTTTT.

This clone was recorded a few times. The CDR3 DNA is TGTGCCAGCAGATCCTCGACAGGGGGTGCCTACGAGCAGTACTTC. It translates to CASRSSTGGAYEQYF. This rearrangement joins TRBV28 to TRBJ2-5; 9 nucleotides match TRBD1. Near its end, the DNA agrees better with TRBJ2-7, so the J call may be wrong. The CDR3 spans 15 residues. CDR1 and CDR2 from the germline V gene are MDHEN and SYDVKM.

This chain's CDR3 is CASSSGQGHGYTF. The CDR3 DNA follows: TGTGCCAGCAGCTCGGGACAGGGGCATGGCTACACCTTC. V and J are TRBV11-2 and TRBJ1-2, with 10 bases fitting TRBD1. V was pared by 4 bases and J by 6 bases, with 2 bases of the junction left unmatched. Germline V gives CDR1 SGHAT, CDR2 FQNNGV. The CDR3 is 13 residues long. The full variable domain, with the rest looked up from reference TRBV11-2 and TRBJ1-2, is EAGVAQSPRYKIIEKRQSVAFWCNPISGHATLYWYQQILGQGPKLLIQFQNNGVVDDSQLPKDRFSAERLKGVDSTLKIQPAKLEDSAVYLCASSSGQGHGYTFGSGTRLTVV.

This chain links TRBV19 with TRBJ1-1; TRBD1 matches 9 bases. The CDR3 extends over 15 amino acids. After removal of 9 bases from V and 7 bases from J, the junction contained 15 bases not matched to a gene. The V gene's germline CDR1 is LNHDA and CDR2 SQIVND (reference sequence). CDR3 nucleotide sequence: TGTGCCAGCGGACCTAGAAGGACAGGGGCGGGTGAAGCTTTCTTT. This gives the protein CASGPRRTGAGEAFF.

J is TRBJ2-3 and V is TRBV2; 8 bases fit TRBD2. Trimming removed 2 bases from V and 7 bases from J; junction bases left unmatched: 8. The CDR3 sequence is 15 residues long. CDR1 SNHLY and CDR2 FYNNEI come from the germline V gene. DNA for the CDR3: TGTGCCAGCAGTGAAACTAGCGGTTTGGGAAATACGCAGTATTTT. Protein: CASSETSGLGNTQYF. The full variable domain, its missing parts supplied by reference TRBV2 and TRBJ2-3, is EPEVTQTPSHQVTQMGQEVILRCVPISNHLYFYWYRQILGQKVEFLVSFYNNEISEKSEIFDDQFSVERPDGSNFTLKIRSTKLEDSAMYFCASSETSGLGNTQYFGPGTRLTVL.

V usage is TRBV5-4 and J usage is TRBJ2-7, with TRBD2 matching over 12 bases. The CDR3 is made up of 15 amino acids. Germline assignment: CDR1 SGHNT and CDR2 YYREEE (reference sequence). Trimming removed 4 bases from V and 3 bases from J; junction bases left unmatched: 5. CDR3 residues: CASSLTSGRVYEQYF. For the CDR3, the DNA is TGTGCCAGCAGCCTGACTAGCGGGAGAGTCTACGAGCAGTACTTC. Full variable domain (rest looked up from reference TRBV5-4 and TRBJ2-7): ETGVTQSPTHLIKTRGQQVTLRCSSQSGHNTVSWYQQALGQGPQFIFQYYREEENGRGNFPPRFSGLQFPNYSSELNVNALELDDSALYLCASSLTSGRVYEQYFGPGTRLTVT.